This TCR beta chain is drawn from a study of multiple sclerosis patients with progressive multifocal leukoencephalopathy. General study results and limits: Before and during natalizumab, the clones expanded at PML already existed.

About this clone itself: What it binds is not known.

TCRdb's copy holds only in-frame clones and misses some; the assay was immunoSEQ multiplex PCR. Here the sample spans roughly 29,000 clones, nearly 90% being singletons. The sample's time point: approximately twelve months of natalizumab therapy. The V gene lost 7 bases and the J gene lost 2 bases, with 15 bases spanning the gap. The CDR3 sequence is 15 residues long. Germline CDR1 is MNHNS and CDR2 is SASEGT. This chain joins TRBV6-1 and TRBJ1-3; D might be TRBD1 (5 bases). Sequenced here: PBMCs, sampled from a patient treated with natalizumab. This TCR derives from a human donor with multiple sclerosis. CDR3: CASIPRGHTGNTIYF. CDR3 sequence (DNA): TGTGCCAGCATCCCACGGGGCCACACTGGAAACACCATATATTTT.